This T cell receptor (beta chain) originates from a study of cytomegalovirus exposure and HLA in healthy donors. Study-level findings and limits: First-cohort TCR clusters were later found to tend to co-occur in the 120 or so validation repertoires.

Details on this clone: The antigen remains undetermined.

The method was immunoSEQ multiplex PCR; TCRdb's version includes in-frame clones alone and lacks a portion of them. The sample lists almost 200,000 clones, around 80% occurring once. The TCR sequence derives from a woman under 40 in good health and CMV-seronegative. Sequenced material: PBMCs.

The CDR3 coding sequence is TGTGCCAGCGGACAGGCCGCATATTATGGCTACACCTTC. Its protein product is CASGQAAYYGYTF. V and J are TRBV6-6 and TRBJ1-2; TRBD1 matches 7 bases. This CDR3 is built from 13 residues. Germline assignment: CDR1 MNHNY and CDR2 SVGAGI (reference sequence). Trimming removed 8 bases from V and 5 bases from J; junction bases left unmatched: 8.